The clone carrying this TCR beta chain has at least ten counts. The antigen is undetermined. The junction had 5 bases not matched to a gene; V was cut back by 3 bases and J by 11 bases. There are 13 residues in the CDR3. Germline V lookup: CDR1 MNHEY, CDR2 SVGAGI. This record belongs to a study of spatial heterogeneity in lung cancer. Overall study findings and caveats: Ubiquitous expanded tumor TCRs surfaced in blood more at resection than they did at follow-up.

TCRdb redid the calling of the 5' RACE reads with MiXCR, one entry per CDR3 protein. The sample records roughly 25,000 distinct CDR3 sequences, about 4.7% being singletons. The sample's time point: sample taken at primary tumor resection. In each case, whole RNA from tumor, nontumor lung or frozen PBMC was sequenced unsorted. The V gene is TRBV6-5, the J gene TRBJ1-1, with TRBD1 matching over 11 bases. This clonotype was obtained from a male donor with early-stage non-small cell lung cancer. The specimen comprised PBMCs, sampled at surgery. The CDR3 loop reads CASSYGQGAGAFF. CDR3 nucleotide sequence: TGTGCCAGCAGTTATGGACAGGGGGCTGGGGCTTTCTTT.